These 26 T cell receptor beta chains were all obtained from the same sample, sequenced in a study of identifying expanded T cells in peripheral blood. Clones were read by immunoSEQ multiplex PCR, and TCRdb kept only the in-frame ones, dropping some. Of around 94,000 clones listed, around 83% were seen once; the top ten hold 3.5% to 5%. The sequenced material came from blood. The receptors here all came from a person aged 18 to 70 in good health.

The V call is TRBV18, the J call TRBJ1-2; 10 bases agree with TRBD1. The CDR3 has 16 residues. Germline CDR1 and CDR2: KGHSH and LQKENI. The ends lost 6 bases at V and 8 bases at J; junction bases unmatched: 15. CDR3 sequence (DNA): TGTGCCAGCTCGCCCCCCGGGACAGGGGAACTGGGCGGCTACACCTTC. It is translated as CASSPPGTGELGGYTF.

V is TRBV7-9 and J is TRBJ2-7; D unclear. The V gene's germline CDR1 is SEHNR and CDR2 FQNEAQ (reference sequence). There are 13 residues in the CDR3. The V and J ends lost 3 bases and 2 bases respectively, with 8 bases between them. Written as DNA, the CDR3 is TGTGCCAGCAGCTTCACTCCTACCTACGAGCAGTACTTC. Its translation: CASSFTPTYEQYF. Drawing the rest from reference TRBV7-9 and TRBJ2-7, the complete variable domain is DTGVSQNPRHKITKRGQNVTFRCDPISEHNRLYWYRQTLGQGPEFLTYFQNEAQLEKSRLLSDRFSAERPKGSFSTLEIQRTEQGDSAMYLCASSFTPTYEQYFGPGTRLTVT.

The rearrangement links TRBV10-1 to TRBJ1-1; D gene ambiguous. This CDR3 contains 10 residues. CDR1 is WNHNN and CDR2 is SYGVQD in the germline V gene (reference sequence). The V end was cut by 7 bases, the J end by 10 bases, with 10 bases between. In DNA form, the CDR3 reads TGCGCCAGCACCCCCTGGGGAGCTTTCTTT. This translates into CASTPWGAFF.

This clone was seen a single time. This chain joins TRBV6-5 and TRBJ2-1; TRBD2 is a possible D gene (6 bases). The germline CDR1 and CDR2 sequences are MNHEY and SVGAGI. CDR3 length: 13 residues. Deletions cut 1 base from V and 8 bases from J, with 9 bases between. CDR3 in DNA: TGTGCCAGCAGTTACTGGAGGGGTCATGAGCAGTTCTTC. This gives the protein CASSYWRGHEQFF.

V usage is TRBV7-3 and J usage is TRBJ2-3, with D tentatively TRBD2 (5 bases). The CDR3 runs 14 residues. CDR1 and CDR2 (germline): SGHTA, FQGTGA. V lost 4 bases to trimming and J lost 1 base, with 9 bases between them. CDR3 sequence: CASSSFGGTDTQYF. The CDR3 bases are TGTGCCAGCAGCTCCTTCGGGGGCACAGATACGCAGTATTTT.

V usage is TRBV2 and J usage is TRBJ2-5, with D uncertain. The CDR3 spans 14 residues. Germline V lookup: CDR1 SNHLY, CDR2 FYNNEI. The germline V and J ends were trimmed by 7 bases and 3 bases, with 15 bases remaining between them. CDR3 sequence reads: CASKRPDGEETQYF. The CDR3 nucleotides are TGTGCCAGCAAACGGCCGGATGGGGAAGAGACCCAGTACTTC.

CDR3 DNA sequence: TGTGCCAGCAGCTCGAACTGGGGGACTGAAGCTTTCTTT. Its protein is CASSSNWGTEAFF. The chain has TRBV7-2 and TRBJ1-1; D is perhaps TRBD1 (5 bases). Deletions cut 4 bases from V and 5 bases from J, with 11 bases between. This CDR3 is built from 13 residues. Germline V lookup: CDR1 SGHTA, CDR2 FQGNSA.

As DNA, the CDR3 is TGTGCCAGCAGCCGGGATCAGGAGGGGACCGGGGAGCTGTTTTTT. As protein: CASSRDQEGTGELFF. The genes are TRBV6-4 and TRBJ2-2, with a weak D call TRBD2 (6 bases). The CDR3 consists of 15 residues. Per germline, CDR1 MRHNA and CDR2 SNTAGT. The V and J ends lost 6 bases and 5 bases respectively, with 16 bases between them.

This chain uses TRBV30 with TRBJ1-2; no reliable D call. Germline V lookup: CDR1 GTSNPN, CDR2 SVGIG (reference sequence). CDR3 length equals 13 residues. Trimming took off 1 base at V and 8 bases at J, with 14 bases between the two ends. CDR3 amino acids: CAWSASFGFGYTF. The CDR3 DNA reads as TGTGCCTGGAGTGCCTCATTCGGGTTCGGCTACACCTTC. Combining the CDR3 with reference TRBV30 and TRBJ1-2 gives the whole variable domain SQTIHQWPATLVQPVGSPLSLECTVEGTSNPNLYWYRQAAGRGLQLLFYSVGIGQISSEVPQNLSASRPQDRQFILSSKKLLLSDSGFYLCAWSASFGFGYTFGSGTRLTVV.

V usage is TRBV7-2 and J usage is TRBJ2-2; a possible D gene is TRBD1 (6 bases). The length of the CDR3 is 16 residues. V lost 2 bases and J 0 bases, leaving 10 bases between the germline ends. Germline CDR1 is SGHTA and CDR2 is FQGNSA. In DNA, the CDR3 is TGTGCCAGCAGCTTACGGGGACATTCGAACACCGGGGAGCTGTTTTTT. It specifies CASSLRGHSNTGELFF.

J is TRBJ2-3 and V is TRBV19; D remains ambiguous. This CDR3 has 13 residues. Trimming removed 4 bases from V and 1 base from J, with 6 bases in between. Per germline, CDR1 LNHDA and CDR2 SQIVND (reference sequence). The CDR3 sequence: CASSTSGTDTQYF. CDR3 nucleotides: TGTGCCAGTAGTACCTCGGGCACAGATACGCAGTATTTT.

Note on this clone: A junction end diverges from the germline sequence, so it may reflect a read error. The genes are TRBV6-4 and TRBJ1-2, with a tentative D call TRBD1 (5 bases). The CDR3 totals 17 residues. Germline CDR1 and CDR2: MRHNA and SNTAGT. CDR3 region: CASSYSILGDPNYGYTF. The CDR3 DNA follows: TGTGCCAGCAGTTACTCGATCCTTGGGGACCCAAACTATGGCTACACCTTC.

The chain joins TRBV7-2 to TRBJ1-3; TRBD1 is a possible D gene (6 bases). The CDR3 runs 15 residues. Trimming took 3 bases from V and 0 from J, leaving 9 bases between them. From germline, CDR1 is SGHTA and CDR2 FQGNSA. The CDR3 sequence is CASSFDRSSGNTIYF. The CDR3 DNA sequence: TGTGCCAGCAGCTTCGACAGGAGCTCTGGAAACACCATATATTTT.

V and J are TRBV7-2 and TRBJ1-1; no reliable D call. Germline-derived CDR1 and CDR2 are SGHTA and FQGNSA. This CDR3 is built from 15 residues. Trimming took 6 bases from V and 2 from J, leaving 16 bases between them. The CDR3 DNA follows: TGTGCCAGCAGTCCAGCCCCCCGGCCTAACACTGAAGCTTTCTTT. This sequence encodes CASSPAPRPNTEAFF.

The chain has TRBV11-3 and TRBJ2-1; TRBD2 matches 12 bases. Germline values: CDR1 SGHNT, CDR2 YENEEA. The V and J ends lost 2 bases and 7 bases, in that order; junction bases with no gene match: 9. There are 17 residues in the CDR3. CDR3 in amino acids: CASSLQASGGAANEQFF. CDR3 nucleotide sequence: TGTGCCAGCAGCTTACAGGCTAGCGGGGGGGCCGCGAATGAGCAGTTCTTC.

This clone came up a few times. The chain couples TRBV4-1 to TRBJ2-1; D remains ambiguous. CDR3 length: 16 residues. Trimming took 1 base from V and 5 from J, leaving 15 bases between them. CDR1 is MGHRA, CDR2 YSYEKL, per germline. The DNA for the CDR3 is TGCGCCAGCAGCCAAGGTGTAGGTTACCTAAACAATGAGCAGTTCTTC. Translated: CASSQGVGYLNNEQFF.

The gene calls are TRBV18 and TRBJ2-1, with 7 bases lining up with TRBD1. The V and J ends lost 1 base and 6 bases, in that order; junction bases with no gene match: 9. The CDR3 is 16 amino acids. Germline CDR1 is KGHSH and CDR2 is LQKENI. The CDR3 loop is CASSPRGRGFVNEQFF. The CDR3 DNA sequence: TGTGCCAGCTCACCACGAGGCAGGGGGTTTGTCAATGAGCAGTTCTTC.

The CDR3: CASSRPTTWRDTQYF. The CDR3 nucleotides read TGTGCCAGCAGCCGGCCCACGACCTGGAGAGATACGCAGTATTTT. J is TRBJ2-3 and V is TRBV11-2; no definite D call. The CDR3 length is 15 residues. CDR1 is SGHAT, CDR2 FQNNGV, per germline. Deletions cut 5 bases from V and 5 bases from J, with 17 bases between.

The CDR3 DNA follows: TGTGCCAGCAGCTTTCAGACCTCCACGGGGGAGACCCAGTACTTC. Residues: CASSFQTSTGETQYF. V usage is TRBV7-2 and J usage is TRBJ2-5; D may be TRBD2 (5 bases). This CDR3 is 15 amino acids long. V was cut by 3 bases and J by 5 bases, with 16 bases left in between. The germline V gene encodes CDR1 SGHTA and CDR2 FQGNSA.

J is TRBJ1-5 and V is TRBV5-6; the D is unclear. The CDR3 length is 15 residues. V was cut by 3 bases and J by 0 bases, with 10 bases left in between. From germline, CDR1 is SGHDT and CDR2 YYEEEE. CDR3 sequence (DNA): TGTGCCAGCAGCTACTACAGTAATAGCAATCAGCCCCAGCATTTT. Its translation: CASSYYSNSNQPQHF.

This clone was seen only once. CDR3 bases: TGTGCCAGCAGCCAAAACCAGCCGGGACAGGGAAATGGCTACACCTTC. It encodes CASSQNQPGQGNGYTF. The chain uses TRBV7-2 and TRBJ1-2; 9 bases are a match to TRBD1. Unmatched junction bases numbered 13, after V lost 5 bases and J lost 6 bases. CDR3 length: 16 residues. CDR1 is SGHTA, CDR2 FQGNSA, per germline.

The J gene is TRBJ2-3, the V gene TRBV2; D gene uncertain. Looked up from germline, CDR1 is SNHLY and CDR2 is FYNNEI. CDR3 length: 14 residues. V was pared by 4 bases and J by 2 bases, with 10 bases between. This CDR3 reads CASSGQSYTDTQYF. The DNA for the CDR3 is TGTGCCAGCAGTGGTCAGAGCTACACAGATACGCAGTATTTT.

This rearrangement joins TRBV21-1 to TRBJ2-4; the DNA was not compared with TRBD2, the D call given in the table. TRBV21-1 is a pseudogene. The CDR3 runs to 18 residues. CDR3 protein: CASSKAVGLEGAKNIQYF. The CDR3 region has the DNA TGTGCCAGCAGCAAAGCTGTCGGACTAGAAGGAGCCAAAAACATTCAGTACTTC.

The chain employs TRBV18 and TRBJ2-1, with D uncertain. Trimming removed 6 bases from V and 6 bases from J, with 9 bases in between. CDR1 is KGHSH, CDR2 LQKENI, per germline. CDR3 length: 12 amino acids. CDR3 DNA: TGTGCCAGCTCCCCCACCATCAATGAGCAGTTCTTC. Protein: CASSPTINEQFF.

The chain is built from TRBV5-4 and TRBJ2-1; the match to TRBD2 covers 8 bases. CDR3 length equals 15 residues. Germline loops: CDR1 SGHNT, CDR2 YYREEE (reference sequence). V lost 4 bases to trimming and J lost 3 bases; unmatched junction nucleotides: 6. The CDR3 sequence is CASSPRGGNYNEQFF. The CDR3 DNA sequence: TGTGCCAGCAGCCCACGGGGGGGGAACTACAATGAGCAGTTCTTC.

This clone showed up just once. J is TRBJ2-1 and V is TRBV5-4; 10 nucleotides match TRBD2. The germline V gene encodes CDR1 SGHNT and CDR2 YYREEE (reference sequence). V shed 4 bases and J 4 bases; nucleotides not matched to a gene: 5. The CDR3 is made up of 15 amino acids. The CDR3 is CASSGRLAGYNEQFF. For the CDR3, the DNA is TGTGCCAGCAGCGGTAGACTAGCGGGTTACAATGAGCAGTTCTTC.